These T cell receptor beta chains were read from a single sample in a study of immune cell composition in non-small cell lung cancer. Profiling relied on immunoSEQ multiplex PCR, and the TCRdb table lists in-frame clones only, not all of them. The sample holds several thousand clones, under 85% seen once. Sequenced sample: lung tumor tissue. The origin of the receptors is a human donor with non-small cell lung cancer. CDR3s include the opening cysteine and the closing phenylalanine or tryptophan. D genes are given only for firm matches. Clone size is shown for a subset of rows, as once, few, many or a class of expanded clone.

V	size	D	J	DNA	CDR3
TRBV10-1	NA	NA	TRBJ1-1	TGCGCCAGTGCCGGGGGGAACACTGAAGCTTTCTTT	CASAGGNTEAFF
TRBV4-3	once	NA	TRBJ2-7	TGCGCCAGCAGCTTAGGGCAGGGGTCTGAGGAGCAGTACTTC	CASSLGQGSEEQYF
TRBV19	NA	NA	TRBJ1-1	TGTGCCAGTAGTATGGAGGGACTTGGTGAAGCTTTCTTT	CASSMEGLGEAFF
TRBV28	NA	NA	TRBJ1-2	TGTGCCAGCAGTTTAGCCGGGGACTCTTATGGCTACACCTTC	CASSLAGDSYGYTF
TRBV7-9	NA	NA	TRBJ1-1	TGTGCCAGCAGCATAGGGACGAACACTGAAGCTTTCTTT	CASSIGTNTEAFF
TRBV7-9	NA	NA	TRBJ2-7	TGTGCAATTACCCAGGAGGGACCCTACGAGCAGTACTTC	CAITQEGPYEQYF
TRBV2	NA	TRBD1	TRBJ2-2	TGTGCCAGCAGACTCCGACAGGGGACCACCGGGGAGCTGTTTTTT	CASRLRQGTTGELFF
TRBV7-2	NA	NA	TRBJ2-1	TGTGCCAGCAGCCCAAAATACAATGAGCAGTTCTTC	CASSPKYNEQFF
TRBV28	NA	TRBD2	TRBJ2-7	TGTGCCAGCAGAGTGAACCTAGCGGGAGGGATGGGCGAGCAGTACTTC	CASRVNLAGGMGEQYF
TRBV18	few	TRBD2	TRBJ2-7	TGTGCCAGCTCACCACGGCCGGGGGGCTACGAGCAGTACTTC	CASSPRPGGYEQYF
TRBV19	NA	NA	TRBJ2-7	TGTGCCAGTAGTATAGTCTCCTTTTACGAGCAGTACTTC	CASSIVSFYEQYF
TRBV5-5	NA	TRBD1	TRBJ2-2	TGTGCCAGCAGCGGAGGACAGGGCGACACCGGGGAGCTGTTTTTT	CASSGGQGDTGELFF
TRBV28	NA	NA	TRBJ2-1	TGTGCCACCCTTGGACCTGCGGAGCAGTTCTTC	CATLGPAEQFF
TRBV6-6	NA	TRBD2	TRBJ2-7	TGTGCCAGCAGTTCCACCGCCCGGGGGGTTACTCTCTTC	CASSSTARGVTLF
TRBV6-5	NA	NA	TRBJ1-1	TGTGCCAGCAGTGGGGGGGGGATGAGAACTGAAGCTTTCTTT	CASSGGGMRTEAFF
TRBV18	once	NA	TRBJ1-1	TGTGCCAGCTCGCCCAACAGGGATTTGAACACTGAAGCTTTCTTT	CASSPNRDLNTEAFF
TRBV29-1	NA	NA	TRBJ2-1	TGCAGCGTTGCAGTTTTGGGCAACTACAATGAGCAGTTCTTC	CSVAVLGNYNEQFF
TRBV4-2	NA	NA	TRBJ1-5	TGTGCCAGCAGCCAAGATGGGGGAAGGCCCCAGCATTTT	CASSQDGGRPQHF
TRBV7-9	NA	NA	TRBJ1-1	TGTGCCAGCAGCCCAGAAGGGGGGATGAACACTGAAGCTTTCTTT	CASSPEGGMNTEAFF
TRBV13	NA	TRBD2	TRBJ2-7	TGTGCCAGCAGCCGCCGCGGGAGGGACTACGAGCAGTACTTC	CASSRRGRDYEQYF
TRBV7-2	once	NA	TRBJ2-2	TGTGCCAGCAGCTCTATTGGGGGGAACACCGGGGAGCTGTTTTTT	CASSSIGGNTGELFF
TRBV28	NA	TRBD2	TRBJ2-2	TGTGCCAGCAGTCCCCGGGGGGTCCTAAACACCGGGGAGCTGTTTTTT	CASSPRGVLNTGELFF